This T cell receptor beta chain derives from a study of blood T cell repertoires in COVID-19 (dated by TCRdb to about 2020). The study in broad terms: Samples covering the acute and convalescent phases of COVID-19 were provided by collaborators in the United States, Italy and Spain. The prospective study material was composed of cDNA or gDNA derived from T cells, B-cell-depleted T cells, or PBMCs. Deeply sampled blood TCRbeta repertoires from subjects exposed to, actively infected with, or recovered from COVID-19 were included in the dataset. The repertoires were released in a freely available public database meant as a resource for research on the immune response to SARS-CoV-2. Samples were obtained from the ongoing ImmuneRACE study (first 160 participants) and from 1,254 subjects provided by 6 global collaborators. The sample metadata nearly always contained a de-identified subject ID, COVID-19 status, age in years and sex. Where available, HLA class I and class II types were taken from metadata supplied by the sample provider and were not determined by assay-based typing.

On this clone: Its antigen target is currently unknown. No base quality values were provided; no much bigger clone lies one nucleotide off.

V sheds 0 bases and J sheds 5 bases, leaving 13 bases between their ends. The CDR3 starts with the cysteine, ends with the phenylalanine, and has 16 residues. The kept DNA is CDR3 alone, 48 bases in frame from the first base. The CDR1 and CDR2 encoded by the germline V gene (reference sequence) are SEHNR and FQNEAQ. Results and caveats for the whole study, not just this receptor: The amount of clinical and demographic metadata varied by source and participant and was provided uncurated.

TCRbeta CDR3 regions were amplified from genomic DNA by means of the immunoSEQ Assay, a bias-controlled multiplex PCR. The authors' analysis ran thus. The number of nucleated cells in each sample was estimated by amplification of reference gene primers within the assay. To quantify the absolute abundance of each unique TCRbeta CDR3 rearrangement, sequence reads were collapsed and filtered. Productive Simpson clonality was computed per sample as the square root of Simpson's diversity index over productive rearrangements. TCRdb took this table from immuneACCESS and kept in-frame rearrangements with V and J called. Such tables lack part of the clones; where checked against another copy, unresolved V genes explain under half of the gap, and the rest is unexplained. The V and J calls and clone size come from that table; D and trimming were worked out from the DNA. The sample table lists 300,000 to 400,000 clones, over 80% of them with a count of one. The top ten clonotypes cover about 6% of the sample.

One collaborating source in Seattle enrolled patients during active infection and followed them longitudinally through the course of disease. Collaborating institutions collected whole blood in K2EDTA tubes following their own protocols. Collaborator samples were shipped for TCRbeta analysis as frozen whole blood, isolated PBMCs, or DNA extracted from either sample type. The sequence came from a woman in her forties or fifties with COVID-19, enrolled during active disease. The chain is assembled from TRBV7-9 and TRBJ1-4, with a tentative D gene TRBD1 over 6 matching bases. Sequencing was carried out using peripheral blood. CDR3 protein: CASSLALQGKNEKLFF. The nucleotide sequence is TGTGCCAGCAGCTTAGCACTACAGGGAAAGAATGAAAAACTGTTTTTT.